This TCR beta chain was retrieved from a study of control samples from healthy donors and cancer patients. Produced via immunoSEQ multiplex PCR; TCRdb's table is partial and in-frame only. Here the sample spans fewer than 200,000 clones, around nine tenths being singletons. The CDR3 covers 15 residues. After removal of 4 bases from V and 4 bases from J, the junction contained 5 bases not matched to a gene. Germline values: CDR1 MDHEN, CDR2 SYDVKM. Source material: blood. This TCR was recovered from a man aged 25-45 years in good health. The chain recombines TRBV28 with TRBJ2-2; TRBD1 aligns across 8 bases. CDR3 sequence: CASSSQGAGTGELFF. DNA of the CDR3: TGTGCCAGCAGTTCCCAGGGGGCTGGCACCGGGGAGCTGTTTTTT.